Given below is one T cell receptor beta chain in context. Its antigen remains undetermined. No per-base quality is available; no much larger clone lies one base away. This record comes from a study of shared clonotypes between healthy human individuals (dated by TCRdb to 2020 to 2022). A note on the overall study: A couple of women and a few men aged 18 to 49 years were included in the cohort. To estimate repertoire size and how much clonotype sharing occurs between individuals, the study deeply sequenced the blood TCR repertoires of about 5 healthy adults. For each donor, CD4 naive and CD4 memory were each run on three plates, CD8 naive on two plates, and CD8 memory on one plate. Libraries were prepared and TCR repertoires were sequenced by different laboratories using diverse techniques, in order to increase sequencing depth and limit assay-specific biases. Per donor, leukapheresis produced somewhere between about 0.85 and 8.9 billion PBMCs.

Based on the germline V gene, the CDR1 and CDR2 sequences are SGHTA and FQGNSA. The CDR3 spans 14 residues, from the cysteine through the phenylalanine. Only the CDR3 part of the read is kept: 42 bases, read in frame from the first base. V was cut back by 5 bases and J by 0 bases, leaving a gap of 10 bases between them. CD8 naive samples were CD45RO-negative cells positively selected for CCR7, giving a CD45RA+CCR7+ population that excluded TemRA cells. Donors were healthy HIV-negative adults with no recently reported acute infections or vaccinations. All donors were Caucasian adults living in Nashville, Tennessee, USA. Blood was obtained by leukapheresis, after which PBMCs were separated by Ficoll-Histopaque density gradient centrifugation and cryopreserved in liquid nitrogen vapor phase. Analytical flow cytometry was used to check the purity and quantity of every magnetically sorted T cell population. Genomic DNA was isolated from every sorted fraction and measured by UV absorbance on a Nanodrop 2000c.

TCR CDR3 regions were amplified from genomic DNA by multiplex PCR using the deep immunoSEQ assay. Extracted genomic DNA from each cell subset was distributed evenly across all wells of several immunoSEQ 96-well plates, and each plate was treated as a replicate. For sorted subsets, roughly 190 ng of genomic DNA, equivalent to 25,000 to 35,000 T cell genomes, went into each replicate PCR. The purified libraries were quantified using a Qubit 3.0 fluorometer, sized with a Bioanalyzer 2100, and then quantified again using the KAPA Library Quantification kit. Each immunoSEQ 96-well plate was sequenced on its own single-read 150-cycle Illumina NextSeq 550 flow cell. The published analysis was carried out like this. The immunoSEQ output contained only junctional sequences without quality scores, so filtering could not match that applied to full-length reads. Sequences were annotated with PyIR, a Python wrapper for IgBLAST v1.9, using IMGT germline references to assign V/J genes and CDR3. Reads with weak V/J assignments (E-value above 1e-6), missing CDR3, stop codons, out-of-frame junctions, or ambiguous translated residues were removed. V3J clonotypes were defined as sequences sharing an identical inferred V gene, J gene, and CDR3 amino acid sequence. To compute the percentage overlap between repertoires, the number of shared unique clonotypes was divided by the size of the smaller repertoire. Three approaches were used to assess repertoire richness: RTK rarefaction, the Chao1 estimator, and Recon v2.1 estimates of unobserved clonotypes. Generation probabilities for all TCRbeta clonotypes obtained by the gDNA method from four donors were computed using OLGA. TCRdb took over this immuneACCESS table, retaining in-frame rearrangements with V and J assigned. Such tables are incomplete; in checked studies, under half of the missing clones stem from an unresolved V gene, and the remainder is unexplained. V and J calls plus clone size are reproduced from that table; the DNA served to infer D and trimming. The sample table lists 650,000 to 800,000 clones, roughly nine tenths of them with a count of one. The leading ten clones occupy nearly 25% of the sample.

Overall study outcomes, separate from this receptor: Around 5% of naive CD4, 3% to 3.5% of naive CD8, approximately 2% of memory CD4, and over 0.35% of memory CD8 clonotypes were shared across a few donors. Sampling was limited to blood, and TCR repertoires in tissue likely differ from TCR repertoires in blood. Pairwise subsampling led to the expectation that sequencing depth would affect the degree of clonotype sharing among donors. Naive subsets generally had larger estimated clonotype richness than memory subsets. Incomplete sequencing was indicated by rarefaction of sorted-subset datasets, despite the large sequencing depth. The genetic and exposure-history diversity represented was limited by the small number of donors. Compared with non-shared clonotypes, clonotypes shared by all four sorted-subset donors had higher generation probabilities.

The sequence links TRBV7-2 to TRBJ1-2; there is no confident call for the D gene. The specimen was naive CD8+ T cells sorted from blood. The label giving this sample's cell subset or site can be read as: CD45RA+CCR7+. The source is a man younger than 45 in good health. In nucleotides, the sequence is TGTGCCAGCAGCGGAGAGGTAGCTAACTATGGCTACACCTTC. Its protein is CASSGEVANYGYTF.